This T cell receptor beta chain was found in a study of cytomegalovirus exposure and HLA in healthy donors. This CDR3 spans 12 amino acids. CDR1 and CDR2 (germline): MNHEY, SMNVEV (reference sequence). V was pared by 5 bases and J by 8 bases, with 12 bases between. The study, taken as a whole, reports: Based on reports, TCR beta sequences accurately predicted HLA-A and HLA-B alleles for most subjects.

60 Vbeta and 13 Jbeta primers were used in PCR. TCRdb's copy holds only in-frame clones and misses some; the assay was immunoSEQ multiplex PCR. This table holds 120,000 or so clones, more than 70% found once. Of note for this clone: Its antigen remains unidentified.

Sequencing used PBMCs. The clonotype originates from a man aged 45-65 years in good health and CMV-seronegative. The J gene is TRBJ1-2, the V gene TRBV27, with a tentative D call TRBD1 (5 bases). CDR3 sequence reads: CASSPQGFGYTF. The CDR3 DNA reads TGTGCCAGCAGTCCCCAGGGTTTCGGCTACACCTTC.